The following is a T cell receptor beta chain sequence with its context. These data are taken from a study of blood T cell repertoires in COVID-19. For the study at large: The samples span acute and convalescent COVID-19 from the United States, Italy and Spain. Nucleic acid was either cDNA or gDNA, and it came from T cells, B-cell-depleted T cells, or PBMCs.

Germline-derived CDR1 and CDR2 are MDHEN and SYDVKM. The CDR3 spans 13 residues. V lost 4 bases, J lost 9 bases, and 12 bases lay in between. The authors' processing: Reference gene primer amplification gave estimated nucleated cell counts. TCRdb's copy holds only in-frame clones and misses some; the assay was immunoSEQ multiplex PCR. V and J calls and clone size come straight from that table; D and trimming were deduced from the DNA. The table includes approximately 170,000 clones, 86% detected once. Sample: peripheral blood. The chain is built from TRBV28 and TRBJ2-2; D uncertain. This receptor was obtained from a woman in her seventies with acute or convalescent COVID-19. Here the CDR3 reads CASSSPGVRELFF. CDR3 nucleotide sequence: TGTGCCAGCAGTTCCCCCGGAGTTCGGGAGCTGTTTTTT.